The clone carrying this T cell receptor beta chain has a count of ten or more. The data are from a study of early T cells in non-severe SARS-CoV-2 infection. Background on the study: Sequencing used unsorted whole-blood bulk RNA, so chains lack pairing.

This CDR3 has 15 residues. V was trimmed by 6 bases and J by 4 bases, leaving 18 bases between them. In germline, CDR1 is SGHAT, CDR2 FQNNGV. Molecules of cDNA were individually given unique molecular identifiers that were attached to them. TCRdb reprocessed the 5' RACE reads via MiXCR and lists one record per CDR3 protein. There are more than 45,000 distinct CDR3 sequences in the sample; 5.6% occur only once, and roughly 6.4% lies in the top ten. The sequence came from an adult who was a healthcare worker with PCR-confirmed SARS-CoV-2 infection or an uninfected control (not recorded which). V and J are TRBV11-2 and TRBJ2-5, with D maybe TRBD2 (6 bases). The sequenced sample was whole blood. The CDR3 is CASSPSGGTLETQYF. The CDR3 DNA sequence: TGTGCCAGCAGTCCAAGTGGCGGGACTCTAGAGACCCAGTACTTC.